The clone carrying this T cell receptor (beta chain) was detected once. TCRdb keeps only in-frame clones here, not all; method: immunoSEQ multiplex PCR. Of around 130,000 clones in the sample, 60% to 85% were seen once. Germline assignment: CDR1 LNHDA and CDR2 SQIVND (reference sequence). The CDR3 runs to 12 residues. Unmatched junction bases numbered 3, after V lost 9 bases and J lost 4 bases. The source of the sample is a study of blood T cell repertoires in COVID-19. Whole-study context: The analysed material was cDNA or gDNA that came from T cells, B-cell-depleted T cells, or PBMCs.

This rearrangement joins TRBV19 to TRBJ2-5; 9 positions match TRBD2. The sequence was collected from a man aged 50-60 years with acute or convalescent COVID-19. Sample: peripheral blood. CDR3 protein: CASAGGRETQYF. For the CDR3, the DNA is TGTGCCAGCGCGGGGGGGCGAGAGACCCAGTACTTC.